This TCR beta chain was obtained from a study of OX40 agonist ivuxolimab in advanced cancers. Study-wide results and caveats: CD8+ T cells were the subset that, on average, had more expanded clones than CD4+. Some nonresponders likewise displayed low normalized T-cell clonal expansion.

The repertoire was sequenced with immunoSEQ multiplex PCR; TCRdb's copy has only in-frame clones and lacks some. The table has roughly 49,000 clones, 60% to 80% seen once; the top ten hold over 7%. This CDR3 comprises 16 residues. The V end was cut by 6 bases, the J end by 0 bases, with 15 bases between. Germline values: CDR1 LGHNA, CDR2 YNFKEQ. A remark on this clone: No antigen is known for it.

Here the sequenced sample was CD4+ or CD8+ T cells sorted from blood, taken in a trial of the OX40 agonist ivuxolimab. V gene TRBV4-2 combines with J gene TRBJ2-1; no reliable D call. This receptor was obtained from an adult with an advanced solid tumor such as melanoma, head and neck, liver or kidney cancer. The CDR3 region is CASRGLSSSSYNEQFF. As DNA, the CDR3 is TGTGCCAGCAGGGGTTTGAGCTCCAGCTCCTACAATGAGCAGTTCTTC.